This T cell receptor (beta chain) originates from a study of blood T cells in healthy people across ages. Findings and caveats of the study: A strong correlation between TCR beta diversity and naive T cell percentage was seen. Long-lived and aged donors differed, with more naive CD4+ cells and higher diversity in the long-lived.

Worth noting for this clonotype: Its antigen is unknown.

Alongside a J-beta primer mix, a sample-barcoded 5' primer served in a second PCR lasting about 7 to 12 cycles. TCRdb redid the calling of the 5' RACE reads with MiXCR, one entry per CDR3 protein. The table has roughly 1,800,000 distinct CDR3 sequences, around 50% seen once; the top ten hold roughly 2.1%. CDR3 length: 15 amino acids. V dropped 11 bases and J dropped 0; count of bases not matched to a gene: 11. Germline-derived CDR1 and CDR2 are MNHNY and SVGAGI (reference sequence). The TCR originated in a woman in her forties in good health. The genes are TRBV6-6 and TRBJ2-3, with TRBD1 matching 7 bases. The sample taken for sequencing was blood. CDR3 DNA: TGTGCCGGACGGGCCGGGACAGCAAGCACAGATACGCAGTATTTT. This translates into CAGRAGTASTDTQYF.